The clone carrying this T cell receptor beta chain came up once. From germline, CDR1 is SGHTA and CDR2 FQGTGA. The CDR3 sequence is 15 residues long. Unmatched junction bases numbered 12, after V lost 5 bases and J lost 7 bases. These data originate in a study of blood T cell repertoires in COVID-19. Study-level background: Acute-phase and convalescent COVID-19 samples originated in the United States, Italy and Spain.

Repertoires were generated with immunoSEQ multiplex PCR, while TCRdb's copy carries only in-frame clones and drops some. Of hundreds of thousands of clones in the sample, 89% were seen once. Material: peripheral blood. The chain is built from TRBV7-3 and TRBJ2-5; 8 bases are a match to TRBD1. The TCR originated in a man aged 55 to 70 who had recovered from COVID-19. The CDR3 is CASSHTGGERGTQYF. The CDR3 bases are TGTGCCAGCAGCCACACAGGGGGAGAGAGGGGGACCCAGTACTTC.